This T cell receptor beta chain was profiled in a study of OX40 agonist ivuxolimab in advanced cancers. The overall study: Melanoma, hepatocellular carcinoma, head and neck or renal cell cancer occurred in dose-escalation patients. From about 23 to 85 years was the age range, with a mean of approximately 63 years, and approximately 84% were male. Study-wide findings and caveats: Some of the lowest clonal expansion was seen in partial responders at 0.1-3.0 mg/kg. At 0.1 to 3.0 mg/kg and by week 6, clonal expansion occurred in CD4+ and CD8+ blood T cells.

For this clone: Its antigen is as yet unknown.

From germline, CDR1 is LNHDA and CDR2 SQIVND (reference sequence). The CDR3 is 15 amino acids. V was clipped by 5 bases and J by 6 bases, with 19 bases between them. Sequenced by immunoSEQ multiplex PCR; TCRdb stores in-frame clones only, minus some. In the table there are 55,000 to 85,000 clones, about 90% of which are singletons. Sequencing used CD4+ or CD8+ T cells sorted from blood, obtained in a trial of the OX40 agonist ivuxolimab. This rearrangement joins TRBV19 to TRBJ1-2; D is unclear. The TCR sequence derives from an adult with an advanced solid tumor such as melanoma, head and neck, liver or kidney cancer. The CDR3 sequence is CASSFLPGNGDGYTF. The CDR3 nucleotides are TGTGCCAGTAGTTTCCTGCCGGGAAATGGGGATGGCTACACCTTC.